Below are 25 T cell receptor beta chains sequenced from a single sample in a study of T cell repertoires in cytomegalovirus infection. Each CDR3 protein gets one entry after TCRdb re-called the reads with MiXCR. The sample includes some 940,000 distinct CDR3 sequences, roughly 30% of them seen just once. Antigens for these TCRs are unknown. Here the sequenced sample was cultured CD8+ T cells from PBMCs, taken from culture after CMV antigen stimulation. These receptors were collected from a human donor in good health (CMV status not recorded). Some clones in this sample may be carry-over from other donors' samples.

This clonotype showed up just a few times. V is TRBV20-1 and J is TRBJ2-2; D is unclear. Trimming took 5 bases from V and 7 from J, leaving 17 bases between them. This CDR3 has 14 residues. Germline lookup yields CDR1 DFQATT and CDR2 SNEGSKA (reference sequence). As DNA, the CDR3 is TGCAGTGCTGACGGAACGAACGCCCACGGGGAGCTGTTTTTT. This codes for CSADGTNAHGELFF.

This chain links TRBV6-6 with TRBJ2-7; the D gene is possibly TRBD1 (6 bases). Germline values: CDR1 MNHNY, CDR2 SVGAGI (reference sequence). The CDR3 is 17 residues long. V was shortened by 6 bases and J by 2 bases, with 23 bases between the two germline ends. CDR3 sequence (DNA): TGTGCCAGCAGCCCGGGACACCTAGATATGTATCCCTACGAGCAGTACTTC. This encodes CASSPGHLDMYPYEQYF.

This clonotype was observed a few times. The rearrangement links TRBV28 to TRBJ2-3, with unresolved D. V lost 2 bases to trimming and J lost 2 bases, with 14 bases between them. Germline V gene data show CDR1 as MDHEN and CDR2 as SYDVKM. The CDR3 runs to 16 residues. In nucleotides, the CDR3 is TGTGCCAGCAGTTTAATCCTGGCCCTATACACAGATACGCAGTATTTT. Translating gives CASSLILALYTDTQYF.

The table lists this clonotype with a few counts. Germline and junction disagree at one end, which may indicate a read error. This chain connects TRBV5-3 to TRBJ2-5; D ambiguous. TRBV5-3 is marked as an open reading frame, function uncertain. CDR3 length equals 15 residues. The CDR3 here is CASSYNRSPQETQYF. The CDR3, as DNA: TGTGCCAGCAGCTACAACCGTTCCCCCCAAGAGACCCAGTACTTC.

Here the CDR3 reads CASSQVGGSNEQFF. The CDR3 nucleotides are TGCGCCAGCAGCCAAGTGGGTGGATCCAATGAGCAGTTCTTC. The chain carries TRBV4-1 and TRBJ2-1; D is ambiguous. CDR3 size: 14 residues. Trimming took 1 base from V and 6 from J, leaving 10 bases between them. Germline V gives CDR1 MGHRA, CDR2 YSYEKL.

This clonotype was seen a handful of times. The chain uses TRBV6-8 and TRBJ1-2; D possibly corresponds to TRBD1 (6 bases). The length of the CDR3 is 13 residues. In germline, CDR1 is MNHGY, CDR2 SAAAGT. CDR3 coding DNA: TGTGCTGTCTGGGGGGGGGCGGGCTATGGCTACACCTTC. It encodes CAVWGGAGYGYTF.

The chain has TRBV24-1 and TRBJ2-7, with 7 bases identical to TRBD2. The CDR3 loop spans 13 amino acids. The germline gives CDR1 KGHDR, CDR2 SFDVKD. V gave up 7 bases and J gave up 3 bases; unmatched junction bases: 5. CDR3 sequence: CATRCPGGYEQYF. As DNA, the CDR3 is TGTGCCACCAGATGTCCGGGGGGCTACGAGCAGTACTTC.

J is TRBJ2-3 and V is TRBV19, with 7 positions matching TRBD2. The germline V gene encodes CDR1 LNHDA and CDR2 SQIVND (reference sequence). V shed 5 bases and J 6 bases; nucleotides not matched to a gene: 14. CDR3 length: 16 amino acids. As DNA, the CDR3 is TGTGCCAGTAGTGTAACCTGGGACTACCTCGGGGATACGCAGTATTTT. It specifies CASSVTWDYLGDTQYF.

This clonotype was picked up one time. The chain is built from TRBV6-5 and TRBJ1-1; D gene unclear. Germline loops: CDR1 MNHEY, CDR2 SVGAGI. The V end was cut by 6 bases, the J end by 3 bases, with 11 bases between. CDR3 length equals 13 residues. The CDR3 reads CASRLEGYTEAFF. The CDR3 DNA reads TGTGCCAGCAGATTAGAAGGGTACACTGAAGCTTTCTTT.

V is TRBV7-9 and J is TRBJ1-1, with D perhaps matching TRBD1 (6 bases). The CDR3 is 14 amino acids. Per the germline V gene, CDR1 is SEHNR and CDR2 is FQNEAQ (reference sequence). V dropped 5 bases and J dropped 8 bases, with 18 bases sitting between them. The CDR3 DNA is TGTGCCAGCAGCCCCATCTCCGGGGGCGTAGAAGCTTTCTTT. Amino acid sequence: CASSPISGGVEAFF.

The rearrangement links TRBV9 to TRBJ2-5; D possibly corresponds to TRBD1 (6 bases). The V gene's germline CDR1 is SGDLS and CDR2 YYNGEE. This CDR3 has 15 residues. V was shortened by 0 bases and J by 6 bases, with 15 bases between the two germline ends. This chain's CDR3 is CASSVGTGGKKTQYF. Here the CDR3 DNA reads TGTGCCAGCAGCGTAGGAACTGGGGGCAAGAAGACCCAGTACTTC.

Remarks on this clonotype: Germline and junction disagree at one end, which may indicate a read error. V is TRBV5-5 and J is TRBJ2-1; TRBD2 aligns across 12 bases. Germline V gene sequence: CDR1 SGHKS, CDR2 YYEKEE (reference sequence). The CDR3 contains 16 residues. The CDR3 spells CASSLAGLAGYDEQFF. The CDR3 DNA sequence: TGTGCCAGCAGCTTGGCGGGACTAGCGGGCTACGATGAGCAGTTCTTC.

This clonotype was seen a few times. Here the CDR3 reads CASSADSGREKLFF. CDR3 sequence (DNA): TGTGCCAGCAGCGCGGACAGCGGACGAGAAAAACTGTTTTTT. This sequence joins TRBV9 and TRBJ1-4, with TRBD1 as a possible D gene (6 bases). The CDR3 is 14 amino acids. Deletions cut 3 bases from V and 8 bases from J, with 14 bases between. Germline V gene data show CDR1 as SGDLS and CDR2 as YYNGEE.

The J gene is TRBJ2-5, the V gene TRBV2; no firm D call. This CDR3 is 15 amino acids long. V was pared by 0 bases and J by 5 bases, with 13 bases between. CDR1 is SNHLY, CDR2 FYNNEI, per germline. The CDR3 DNA sequence: TGTGCCAGCAGTGAAGCCCGTGGAACCGCGGAGACCCAGTACTTC. Translating gives CASSEARGTAETQYF.

The chain recombines TRBV6-2 or TRBV6-3 with TRBJ2-3; D gene uncertain. Trimming cost V 2 bases and J 1 base, with 7 bases left between them. The V gene's germline CDR1 is MNHEY and CDR2 SVGEGT. The CDR3 consists of 14 residues. The CDR3 DNA follows: TGTGCCAGCAGTTACCTAGACGGCACAGATACGCAGTATTTT. Protein sequence: CASSYLDGTDTQYF.

The chain uses TRBV27 and TRBJ1-3; maybe TRBD1 (5 bases). The CDR3 runs to 17 residues. Trimming stripped 7 bases from V and 0 bases from J, with 19 bases between. Germline V gene lookup returns CDR1 MNHEY and CDR2 SMNVEV (reference sequence). The CDR3 DNA sequence: TGTGCCAGCAATATCCGGGACCCTCTTCGCTCTGGAAACACCATATATTTT. It translates to CASNIRDPLRSGNTIYF.

The V gene is TRBV2, the J gene TRBJ2-4, with 7 nucleotides matching TRBD1. In germline, CDR1 is SNHLY, CDR2 FYNNEI. Unmatched junction bases numbered 7, after V lost 8 bases and J lost 0 bases. This CDR3 has 15 residues. In DNA, the CDR3 is TGTGCCAGCGGTGGACAGGCCTTAGCCAAAAACATTCAGTACTTC. This gives the protein CASGGQALAKNIQYF.

The J gene is TRBJ2-1, the V gene TRBV29-1, with D perhaps TRBD2 (7 bases). V dropped 3 bases and J dropped 3 bases, with 15 bases sitting between them. The CDR3 is 15 amino acids. CDR1 and CDR2 from the germline V gene are SQVTM and ANQGSEA. CDR3 region: CSVDGAGAYYNEQFF. In DNA, the CDR3 is TGCAGCGTTGATGGCGCGGGGGCCTACTACAATGAGCAGTTCTTC.

The chain has TRBV20-1 and TRBJ2-1, with D unclear. CDR1 is DFQATT and CDR2 is SNEGSKA in the germline V gene (reference sequence). The CDR3 runs to 8 residues. V shed 6 bases and J shed 15 bases, with 9 bases lying between them. The CDR3 spells CSARSGFF. CDR3 bases: TGCAGTGCCAGGTCCGGGTTCTTC.

This clonotype was found once. The V and J genes are TRBV15 and TRBJ1-1, with D tentatively TRBD1 (6 bases). The CDR3 length is 14 residues. CDR1 is LNHNV, CDR2 YYDKDF, per germline (reference sequence). V was cut by 3 bases and J by 5 bases, with 13 bases left in between. The CDR3 DNA follows: TGTGCCACCAGCAGCCACCTCCAGGGGACTGAAGCTTTCTTT. This translates into CATSSHLQGTEAFF.

The chain joins TRBV20-1 to TRBJ1-2; the D is unclear. Germline V gene data show CDR1 as DFQATT and CDR2 as SNEGSKA (reference sequence). V was clipped by 3 bases and J by 2 bases, with 7 bases between them. This CDR3 is built from 12 residues. CDR3 sequence reads: CSASTENYGYTF. CDR3 nucleotides: TGCAGTGCTAGTACTGAGAACTATGGCTACACCTTC.

The chain carries TRBV27 and TRBJ2-7, with D possibly matching TRBD2 (6 bases). From germline, CDR1 is MNHEY and CDR2 SMNVEV (reference sequence). V shed 6 bases and J shed 7 bases, with 22 bases lying between them. This CDR3 region has 15 residues. This chain's CDR3 is CASSPAGRRRDEQYF. The DNA of the CDR3 is TGTGCCAGCAGCCCCGCAGGACGGCGGCGGGATGAGCAGTACTTC.

The table lists this clonotype with a few counts. The chain combines TRBV4-2 with TRBJ1-5; unclear D gene. CDR3 length equals 14 residues. The V gene's germline CDR1 is LGHNA and CDR2 YNFKEQ. Trimming took off 1 base at V and 4 bases at J, with 8 bases between the two ends. CDR3 in amino acids: CASSQAENNQPQHF. CDR3 coding DNA: TGTGCCAGCAGCCAAGCAGAGAATAATCAGCCCCAGCATTTT.

This clonotype was seen repeatedly, ten times or more. This chain links TRBV7-2 with TRBJ2-7; TRBD1 is a possible D gene (6 bases). V lost 5 bases, J lost 5 bases, and 22 bases lay in between. This CDR3 has 16 residues. Looked up from germline, CDR1 is SGHTA and CDR2 is FQGNSA. CDR3 loop: CASSQPGQTFHDEQYF. The CDR3 DNA follows: TGTGCCAGCAGCCAACCCGGACAGACTTTTCACGACGAGCAGTACTTC.

This clonotype turned up a few times. This chain links TRBV6-1 with TRBJ1-5, with D unresolved. V shed 6 bases and J shed 4 bases, with 4 bases lying between them. The CDR3 spans 11 residues. CDR1 is MNHNS and CDR2 is SASEGT in the germline V gene. The CDR3 reads CASRLNQPQHF. CDR3 nucleotide sequence: TGTGCCAGCAGGCTAAATCAGCCCCAGCATTTT.